The rows below give T cell receptor beta chains drawn from one sample of a study of Ad26.COV2.S vaccination and SARS-CoV-2 variants. Libraries were prepared by immunoSEQ multiplex PCR; TCRdb keeps only in-frame clonotypes and omits some of them. The sample shows approximately 350,000 clones, around four fifths of them seen only once. Sequenced material: peripheral blood, taken in a trial of Ad26.COV2.S vaccine versus placebo. All receptors derive from a person between 18 and 60 years old who received the Ad26.COV2.S COVID-19 vaccine or a placebo. CDR3s include the opening cysteine and the closing phenylalanine or tryptophan. D genes are given only for firm matches.

d_gene: .; v_gene: TRBV4-3; j_gene: TRBJ1-2; CDR3nt: TGCGCCAGCAGCCAAGACGTTGGGGGCAACTATGGCTACACCTTC; CDR3aa: CASSQDVGGNYGYTF
d_gene: TRBD2; v_gene: TRBV5-4; j_gene: TRBJ2-7; CDR3nt: TGTGCCACCAGACTAGCGGGAGGGAAATACGAGCAGTACTTC; CDR3aa: CATRLAGGKYEQYF
d_gene: TRBD1; v_gene: TRBV23-1; j_gene: TRBJ2-5; CDR3nt: TGCGCCAGCACCTCGACAGGGGACGGGGAGACCCAGTACTTC; CDR3aa: CASTSTGDGETQYF
d_gene: .; v_gene: TRBV6-2/TRBV6-3; j_gene: TRBJ1-1; CDR3nt: TGTGCCAGCAGTTATGTAGTTAGGGCTGAAGCTTTCTTT; CDR3aa: CASSYVVRAEAFF
d_gene: TRBD2; v_gene: TRBV24-1; j_gene: TRBJ2-7; CDR3nt: TGTGCCACCAGTGACTCCGGGACTAGCGGGGGGAACGAGCAGTACTTC; CDR3aa: CATSDSGTSGGNEQYF
d_gene: TRBD2; v_gene: TRBV4-3; j_gene: TRBJ2-3; CDR3nt: TGCGCCAGCAGCCCTCTAGCGGGGGGTGCCGATACGCAGTATTTT; CDR3aa: CASSPLAGGADTQYF
d_gene: .; v_gene: TRBV7-6; j_gene: TRBJ1-3; CDR3nt: TGTGCCAGCAGCCCGGGACCTACTGGAAACACCATATATTTT; CDR3aa: CASSPGPTGNTIYF
d_gene: .; v_gene: TRBV6-2/TRBV6-3; j_gene: TRBJ1-2; CDR3nt: TGTGCCAGCAGTTACGGGGCTAGAGATATTCCATATGGCTACACCTTC; CDR3aa: CASSYGARDIPYGYTF
d_gene: .; v_gene: TRBV5-1; j_gene: TRBJ1-2; CDR3nt: TGCGCCAGCAGCTTGGGGGCGTCGGACGGCTACACCTTC; CDR3aa: CASSLGASDGYTF
d_gene: .; v_gene: TRBV7-2; j_gene: TRBJ2-7; CDR3nt: TGTGCCAGCAGCCTCACGGGAGCCTACGAGCAGTACTTC; CDR3aa: CASSLTGAYEQYF
d_gene: TRBD1; v_gene: TRBV15; j_gene: TRBJ1-2; CDR3nt: TGTGCCACCTCCTCGGGACAGGGATTATATGGCTACACCTTC; CDR3aa: CATSSGQGLYGYTF
d_gene: TRBD1; v_gene: TRBV7-9; j_gene: TRBJ1-2; CDR3nt: TGTGCCAGCAGCTTCACGACAGGGAACTATGGCTACACCTTC; CDR3aa: CASSFTTGNYGYTF
d_gene: .; v_gene: TRBV6-1; j_gene: TRBJ1-1; CDR3nt: TGTGCCAGCAGTGAAGTACTGACTGAAGCTTTCTTT; CDR3aa: CASSEVLTEAFF
d_gene: .; v_gene: TRBV5-4; j_gene: TRBJ2-3; CDR3nt: TGTGCCAGCAGCCAGACAAACACAGATACGCAGTATTTT; CDR3aa: CASSQTNTDTQYF
d_gene: TRBD1; v_gene: TRBV19; j_gene: TRBJ1-2; CDR3nt: TGTGCCAGTAGTATGGCAGGGGGCTATGGCTACACCTTC; CDR3aa: CASSMAGGYGYTF
d_gene: .; v_gene: TRBV27; j_gene: TRBJ1-2; CDR3nt: TGTGCCAGCAGTTTAGAGTTCGGGGCGGGGGGCTACACCTTC; CDR3aa: CASSLEFGAGGYTF
d_gene: TRBD2; v_gene: TRBV4-3; j_gene: TRBJ2-3; CDR3nt: TGCGCCAGCAGCTCCGGGACTAGCGGGGGGGGCACAGATACGCAGTATTTT; CDR3aa: CASSSGTSGGGTDTQYF
d_gene: .; v_gene: TRBV19; j_gene: TRBJ1-2; CDR3nt: TGTGCCAGTAGTATAGCGCGGGGCGACTATGGCTACACCTTC; CDR3aa: CASSIARGDYGYTF
d_gene: TRBD1; v_gene: TRBV27; j_gene: TRBJ1-2; CDR3nt: TGTGCCAGCAGTCCTTCGACAGGGCCCTATGGCTACACCTTC; CDR3aa: CASSPSTGPYGYTF
d_gene: .; v_gene: TRBV11-3; j_gene: TRBJ2-2; CDR3nt: TGTGCCAGCGGGTCCTACACCGGGGAGCTGTTTTTT; CDR3aa: CASGSYTGELFF
d_gene: TRBD1; v_gene: TRBV18; j_gene: TRBJ1-1; CDR3nt: TGTGCCAGCTCACGCCGGGACAGGGATGACATGAACACTGAAGCTTTCTTT; CDR3aa: CASSRRDRDDMNTEAFF
d_gene: .; v_gene: TRBV3-1/TRBV3-2; j_gene: TRBJ2-2; CDR3nt: TGTGCCAGCAGCCAAGATCTCGGAACCGGGGAGCTGTTTTTT; CDR3aa: CASSQDLGTGELFF
d_gene: .; v_gene: TRBV15; j_gene: TRBJ2-3; CDR3nt: TGTGCCACCAGCAGAGATAGGGCGGCAGATACGCAGTATTTT; CDR3aa: CATSRDRAADTQYF
d_gene: .; v_gene: TRBV6-5; j_gene: TRBJ1-1; CDR3nt: TGTGCCAGCAGTTACTCTACCGGGACTGAAGCTTTCTTT; CDR3aa: CASSYSTGTEAFF
d_gene: TRBD1; v_gene: TRBV6-7; j_gene: TRBJ1-2; CDR3nt: TGTGCCAGCAGTTACTCTAAACTCCGGGACAGGGACTATGGCTACACCTTC; CDR3aa: CASSYSKLRDRDYGYTF
d_gene: .; v_gene: TRBV4-3; j_gene: TRBJ1-5; CDR3nt: TGCGCCAGCAGCCAAGCAAGGGGGAGCGGGCAGCCCCAGCATTTT; CDR3aa: CASSQARGSGQPQHF
d_gene: TRBD1; v_gene: TRBV6-4; j_gene: TRBJ1-5; CDR3nt: TGTGCCAGCAGTCGGACAGGGGGTCAGCCCCAGCATTTT; CDR3aa: CASSRTGGQPQHF
d_gene: .; v_gene: TRBV7-3; j_gene: TRBJ1-2; CDR3nt: TGTGCCAGCAGCTTAGAAGGACAGAATGGCTACACCTTC; CDR3aa: CASSLEGQNGYTF